This T cell receptor beta chain was observed in a study of blood T cell repertoires in COVID-19. Study-wide context: Sites in the United States, Italy and Spain provided acute and convalescent COVID-19 samples. Sources were T cells, B-cell-depleted T cells, or PBMCs; the material itself was cDNA or gDNA.

Methods used by the authors: For nucleated cells, counts were estimated from reference gene primer amplification. Produced via immunoSEQ multiplex PCR; TCRdb's table is partial and in-frame only. From that table come the V and J calls and clone size; the DNA was used to work out D and trimming. The table has 45,000 to 60,000 clones, around 78% seen once. This CDR3 spans 18 amino acids. Germline V CDR1 and CDR2: SGHKS, YYEKEE (reference sequence). V was clipped by 0 bases and J by 2 bases; unmatched bases: 9. This receptor was obtained from a human donor in a cohort sampled during active COVID-19. V is TRBV5-5 and J is TRBJ1-2; 11 bases map to TRBD1. What was sequenced was peripheral blood. This CDR3 is CASSLGGTGGRRNYGYTF. The CDR3 nucleotides are TGTGCCAGCAGCTTGGGAGGGACAGGGGGGCGAAGGAACTATGGCTACACCTTC.